The next 2 T cell receptor beta chains were all read from a single sample in a study of blood T cell repertoires in COVID-19. Profiling relied on immunoSEQ multiplex PCR, and the TCRdb table lists in-frame clones only, not all of them. This table holds about 480,000 clones, nearly 90% found once. The material sequenced was peripheral blood. These receptors came from a man aged 18-30 years with COVID-19, enrolled during active disease.

This clone was observed once. This chain links TRBV3-1 (or the pseudogene TRBV3-2) with TRBJ2-4; 11 nucleotides align to TRBD2. The V gene end was trimmed by 0 bases and the J gene end by 0 bases; junction bases not matched to a gene: 1. This CDR3 region has 17 residues. The V gene's germline CDR1 is LGHDT and CDR2 YNNKEL (reference sequence). The CDR3 loop is CASSQEGLAAAKNIQYF. In nucleotides, the CDR3 is TGTGCCAGCAGCCAAGAGGGACTAGCGGCAGCCAAAAACATTCAGTACTTC.

This chain joins TRBV10-1 and TRBJ2-3; D might be TRBD2 (7 bases). Germline loops: CDR1 WNHNN, CDR2 SYGVQD (reference sequence). This CDR3 is built from 18 residues. The ends were cut back, 2 bases at V and 2 bases at J, with 20 bases in the middle. The CDR3 here is CASSEGDWAGDNTDTQYF. DNA of the CDR3: TGCGCCAGCAGTGAGGGGGATTGGGCGGGGGACAACACAGATACGCAGTATTTT.